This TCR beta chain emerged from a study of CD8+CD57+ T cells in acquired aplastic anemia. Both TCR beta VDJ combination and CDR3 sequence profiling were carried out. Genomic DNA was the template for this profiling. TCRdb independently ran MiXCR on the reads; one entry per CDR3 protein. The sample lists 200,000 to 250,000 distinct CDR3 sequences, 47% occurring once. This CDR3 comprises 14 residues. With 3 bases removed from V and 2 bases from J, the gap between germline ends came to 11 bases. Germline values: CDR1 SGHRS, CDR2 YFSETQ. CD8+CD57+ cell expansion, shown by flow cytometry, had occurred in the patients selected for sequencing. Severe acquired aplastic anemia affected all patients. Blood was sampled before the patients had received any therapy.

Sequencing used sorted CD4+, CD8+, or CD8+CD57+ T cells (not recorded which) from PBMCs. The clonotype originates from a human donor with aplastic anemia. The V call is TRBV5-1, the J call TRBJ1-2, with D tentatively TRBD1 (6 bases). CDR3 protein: CASSSGQFNYGYTF. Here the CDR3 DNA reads TGCGCCAGCAGCTCGGGACAATTCAACTATGGCTACACCTTC.